Below are 27 T cell receptor beta chains sequenced from a single sample in a study of blood T cell repertoires in COVID-19. Profiling relied on immunoSEQ multiplex PCR, and the TCRdb table lists in-frame clones only, not all of them. The sample has 120,000 or so clones; around 80% are singletons. Specimen: peripheral blood. Every receptor here comes from a man aged 25-40 years with COVID-19, enrolled during active disease.

The V and J genes are TRBV19 and TRBJ2-3; D is possibly TRBD2 (6 bases). The CDR3 has 16 amino acids. Trimming took 5 bases from V and 3 from J, leaving 18 bases between them. CDR1 LNHDA and CDR2 SQIVND come from the germline V gene (reference sequence). Written as DNA, the CDR3 is TGTGCCAGTAGTCCCTTTCTCGGGAGTGTGACAGATACGCAGTATTTT. Translation gives CASSPFLGSVTDTQYF.

The chain joins TRBV7-6 to TRBJ2-2; tentatively, D is TRBD2 (5 bases). This CDR3 has 16 residues. The V and J ends lost 0 bases and 0 bases respectively, with 8 bases between them. Germline V gene lookup returns CDR1 SGHVS and CDR2 FNYEAQ. The CDR3 DNA reads as TGTGCCAGCAGCTTAGCAGGACTTTCGAACACCGGGGAGCTGTTTTTT. Translated, it gives CASSLAGLSNTGELFF. The full variable domain, rest sourced from reference TRBV7-6 and TRBJ2-2, is GAGVSQSPRYKVTKRGQDVALRCDPISGHVSLYWYRQALGQGPEFLTYFNYEAQQDKSGLPNDRFSAERPEGSISTLTIQRTEQRDSAMYRCASSLAGLSNTGELFFGEGSRLTVL.

J is TRBJ2-7 and V is TRBV2; tentatively, D is TRBD2 (6 bases). CDR3 size: 15 residues. The germline V gene has CDR1 SNHLY and CDR2 FYNNEI. The ends were cut back, 6 bases at V and 0 bases at J, with 15 bases in the middle. Here the CDR3 reads CASSLWGRSSYEQYF. In DNA form, the CDR3 reads TGTGCCAGCAGCCTTTGGGGGAGGAGCTCCTACGAGCAGTACTTC.

DNA for the CDR3: TGTGCCAGCAGTTACTCGGGACTAGCGGGTGCCTACGAGCAGTACTTC. It yields the protein CASSYSGLAGAYEQYF. This rearrangement joins TRBV6-6 to TRBJ2-7, with TRBD2 matching 12 bases. After removal of 0 bases from V and 2 bases from J, the junction contained 2 bases not matched to a gene. The CDR3 has 16 amino acids. CDR1 MNHNY and CDR2 SVGAGI come from the germline V gene (reference sequence).

The chain carries TRBV5-5 and TRBJ2-7; tentative D call: TRBD1 (5 bases). CDR1 is SGHKS and CDR2 is YYEKEE in the germline V gene (reference sequence). This CDR3 has 14 residues. Trimming removed 1 base from V and 3 bases from J, with 11 bases in between. The CDR3 nucleotides are TGTGCCAGCAGCTTGTTACGACAGAACTACGAGCAGTACTTC. Translating gives CASSLLRQNYEQYF.

The chain combines TRBV27 with TRBJ1-1; possible D gene TRBD1, 5 bases. The germline V gene has CDR1 MNHEY and CDR2 SMNVEV (reference sequence). The V end was cut by 6 bases, the J end by 1 base, with 15 bases between. The CDR3 totals 15 residues. The CDR3 region has the DNA TGTGCCAGCAGACGTAGGGGAATCGGGAACACTGAAGCTTTCTTT. This codes for CASRRRGIGNTEAFF.

The rearrangement joins TRBV28 to TRBJ2-5; TRBD1 matches at 8 bases. Germline V gene data show CDR1 as MDHEN and CDR2 as SYDVKM. The CDR3 loop spans 15 amino acids. The J segment lost 4 bases and the V segment lost 9 bases, leaving 13 bases of the junction unmatched. The CDR3 DNA reads as TGTGCCAGTCGTAAATGGACAGGGCGGGGAGAGACCCAGTACTTC. This gives the protein CASRKWTGRGETQYF. Together with reference TRBV28 and TRBJ2-5, the CDR3 gives the full variable domain: DVKVTQSSRYLVKRTGEKVFLECVQDMDHENMFWYRQDPGLGLRLIYFSYDVKMKEKGDIPEGYSVSREKKERFSLILESASTNQTSMYLCASRKWTGRGETQYFGPGTRLLVL.

CDR3 sequence (DNA): TGTGCCAGCAGCTTGGGGACAGGGCGAGGGACCAGGGAGCAGTACTTC. Protein sequence: CASSLGTGRGTREQYF. The V gene is TRBV11-3, the J gene TRBJ2-7, with TRBD1 matching over 9 bases. Germline CDR1 reads SGHNT; CDR2 reads YENEEA. Trimming removed 3 bases from V and 7 bases from J; junction bases left unmatched: 13. This CDR3 is built from 16 residues.

This chain uses TRBV30 with TRBJ2-2; tentative D call: TRBD1 (5 bases). The CDR3 sequence is 13 residues long. Germline V gives CDR1 GTSNPN, CDR2 SVGIG (reference sequence). V lost 1 base and J lost 7, with 10 bases in between. The CDR3 DNA sequence: TGTGCCTGGAGTGGGGCGCAGGGCGGGGAGCTGTTTTTT. Its translation: CAWSGAQGGELFF.

The V call is TRBV6-1, the J call TRBJ2-1, with D perhaps TRBD2 (8 bases). V shed 3 bases and J shed 6 bases, with 15 bases lying between them. The CDR3 has 15 amino acids. Germline V lookup: CDR1 MNHNS, CDR2 SASEGT. CDR3 loop: CASSDHRGLGNEQFF. CDR3 DNA sequence: TGTGCCAGCAGTGACCACAGGGGACTAGGCAATGAGCAGTTCTTC.

The chain combines TRBV7-3 with TRBJ2-1; the D is unclear. Trimming left V 2 bases short and J 8 bases short, with 16 bases between. CDR3 size: 15 residues. Germline values: CDR1 SGHTA, CDR2 FQGTGA. The CDR3 loop reads CASSLGIVSIDEQFF. CDR3 coding DNA: TGTGCCAGCAGCTTAGGTATAGTAAGTATAGATGAGCAGTTCTTC. Drawing the rest from reference TRBV7-3 and TRBJ2-1, the complete variable domain is GAGVSQTPSNKVTEKGKYVELRCDPISGHTALYWYRQSLGQGPEFLIYFQGTGAADDSGLPNDRFFAVRPEGSVSTLKIQRTERGDSAVYLCASSLGIVSIDEQFFGPGTRLTVL.

The chain carries TRBV19 and TRBJ2-7; TRBD2 aligns across 7 bases. Looked up from germline, CDR1 is LNHDA and CDR2 is SQIVND (reference sequence). The ends lost 9 bases at V and 2 bases at J; junction bases unmatched: 7. This CDR3 is 13 amino acids long. CDR3 nucleotide sequence: TGTGCCAGCTCTATGCGGGGGACCTACGAGCAGTACTTC. The encoded protein is CASSMRGTYEQYF.

The chain is built from TRBV7-2 and TRBJ2-3, with 15 bases identical to TRBD2. Germline CDR1 reads SGHTA; CDR2 reads FQGNSA. This CDR3 contains 18 residues. The V gene end was trimmed by 1 base and the J gene end by 1 base; junction bases not matched to a gene: 3. The CDR3 region has the DNA TGTGCCAGCAGCTTAGGTGGGACTAGCGGGGGGCGCACAGATACGCAGTATTTT. This codes for CASSLGGTSGGRTDTQYF.

The chain joins TRBV29-1 to TRBJ2-3; 8 nucleotides line up with TRBD1. The length of the CDR3 is 14 residues. Germline CDR1 is SQVTM and CDR2 is ANQGSEA. Trimming took 1 base from V and 4 from J; bases not matched to a gene: 4. CDR3 residues: CSVEVTGGPDTQYF. CDR3 bases: TGCAGCGTTGAAGTTACAGGGGGACCAGATACGCAGTATTTT.

This rearrangement joins TRBV6-5 to TRBJ1-3; no clear D. Per the germline V gene, CDR1 is MNHEY and CDR2 is SVGAGI. V gave up 5 bases and J gave up 2 bases, with 13 bases separating them. The CDR3 loop spans 15 amino acids. As DNA, the CDR3 is TGTGCCAGCAGTAATCCCCCCGGGGCTGGAAACACCATATATTTT. Encoded protein: CASSNPPGAGNTIYF.

This chain connects TRBV29-1 to TRBJ2-5; TRBD2 matches 7 bases. The CDR3 spans 12 residues. From germline, CDR1 is SQVTM and CDR2 ANQGSEA. With V trimmed by 7 bases and J by 5 bases, 7 bases remained unmatched. The CDR3 reads CSAILATETQYF. The CDR3 nucleotides are TGCAGCGCCATACTAGCGACGGAGACCCAGTACTTC.

This clone was recorded a few times. This sequence joins TRBV6-4 and TRBJ2-2; 8 bases map to TRBD2. V lost 0 bases to trimming and J lost 6 bases; unmatched junction nucleotides: 9. CDR3 length: 17 residues. Germline V gene lookup returns CDR1 MRHNA and CDR2 SNTAGT. The CDR3 nucleotides are TGTGCCAGCAGTGACTCTTCCGCAGCCGGGAGGGCCGGGGAGCTGTTTTTT. As protein: CASSDSSAAGRAGELFF.

This clone was found a few times. The rearrangement uses TRBV6-6 and TRBJ2-7; 7 bases map to TRBD2. Germline V CDR1 and CDR2: MNHNY, SVGAGI (reference sequence). CDR3 length equals 13 residues. With V trimmed by 0 bases and J by 6 bases, 2 bases remained unmatched. The DNA of the CDR3 is TGTGCCAGCAGTTACTCGGGCGGGAGCGAGCAGTACTTC. Its translation is CASSYSGGSEQYF.

V usage is TRBV4-2 and J usage is TRBJ1-4, with TRBD1 matching over 11 bases. After removal of 1 base from V and 8 bases from J, the junction contained 6 bases not matched to a gene. Germline lookup yields CDR1 LGHNA and CDR2 YNFKEQ. This CDR3 is 16 amino acids long. This chain's CDR3 is CASSQVRGTGGEKLFF. The DNA of the CDR3 is TGTGCCAGCAGCCAAGTAAGGGGGACAGGGGGAGAAAAACTGTTTTTT.

In its sample, this clone was seen once. This chain uses TRBV19 with TRBJ2-5; TRBD2 aligns across 7 bases. The V and J ends lost 5 bases and 0 bases, in that order; junction bases with no gene match: 9. Germline CDR1 is LNHDA and CDR2 is SQIVND (reference sequence). CDR3 length: 16 amino acids. The CDR3 region has the DNA TGTGCCAGTAGTTCTAGCGGAGTGGGGTACCAAGAGACCCAGTACTTC. It translates to CASSSSGVGYQETQYF.

With regard to this clone: Other DNA sequences within the sample encode an identical CDR3. This sequence joins TRBV18 and TRBJ1-4; the D gene is possibly TRBD1 (5 bases). Trimming cost V 3 bases and J 0 bases, with 5 bases left between them. The CDR3 extends over 14 amino acids. Germline V lookup: CDR1 KGHSH, CDR2 LQKENI. Written as DNA, the CDR3 is TGTGCCAGCTCACCGACAGCAACTAATGAAAAACTGTTTTTT. This translates into CASSPTATNEKLFF.

The rearrangement joins TRBV3-1 (or the pseudogene TRBV3-2) to TRBJ2-5; no reliable D call. Germline CDR1 and CDR2: LGHDT and YNNKEL (reference sequence). The CDR3 covers 11 residues. Trimming removed 4 bases at V and 7 bases at J, with 7 bases between. The CDR3 reads CASSLSGTQYF. The CDR3 bases are TGTGCCAGCAGCCTATCGGGGACCCAGTACTTC.

In this sample, this clone turned up a few times. The rearrangement joins TRBV23-1 to TRBJ1-6; tentatively, D is TRBD1 (5 bases). TRBV23-1 is marked as an open reading frame, function uncertain. The CDR3 loop spans 15 amino acids. Trimming took off 6 bases at V and 2 bases at J, with 11 bases between the two ends. The CDR3 sequence: CASSPRTPYNSPLHF. The CDR3 DNA is TGCGCCAGCAGCCCCAGGACACCCTATAATTCACCCCTCCACTTT.

In this sample, this clone turned up a few times. The chain recombines TRBV3-1 (or the pseudogene TRBV3-2) with TRBJ2-5; D might be TRBD1 (7 bases). The CDR3 is made up of 15 amino acids. Looked up from germline, CDR1 is LGHDT and CDR2 is YNNKEL (reference sequence). The V end was cut by 4 bases, the J end by 12 bases, with 24 bases between. CDR3 in amino acids: CASSRGGTVGSFEYF. The CDR3, as DNA: TGTGCCAGCAGCCGAGGGGGGACAGTGGGATCGTTCGAGTACTTC.

This chain links TRBV11-3 with TRBJ2-3; 8 bases map to TRBD2. The germline V gene encodes CDR1 SGHNT and CDR2 YENEEA. V lost 6 bases, J lost 2 bases, and 7 bases stayed unmatched. This CDR3 region has 15 residues. This chain's CDR3 is CASRIGGASTDTQYF. The CDR3 DNA reads as TGTGCCAGCAGGATCGGGGGGGCCTCCACAGATACGCAGTATTTT.

V is TRBV6-5 and J is TRBJ2-7; tentatively, D is TRBD2 (6 bases). Germline V lookup: CDR1 MNHEY, CDR2 SVGAGI. CDR3 length equals 15 residues. The V gene lost 6 bases and the J gene lost 1 base, with 16 bases spanning the gap. CDR3: CASRDRDGGSYEQYF. Written as DNA, the CDR3 is TGTGCCAGCAGAGACCGGGACGGGGGTTCCTACGAGCAGTACTTC.

This chain uses TRBV28 with TRBJ2-6; D gene unclear. V was shortened by 3 bases and J by 3 bases, with 12 bases between the two germline ends. Germline assignment: CDR1 MDHEN and CDR2 SYDVKM. The CDR3 length is 16 residues. The CDR3 spells CASSFQRGNGANVLTF. The CDR3 DNA reads as TGTGCCAGCAGTTTCCAACGAGGTAATGGGGCCAACGTCCTGACTTTC.